The 8 T cell receptor beta chains presented below share a single source sample, sequenced in a study of blood T cell repertoires in COVID-19. Sequencing used immunoSEQ multiplex PCR; TCRdb keeps in-frame clones, though not all of them. The sample holds 170,000 or so clones; roughly nine tenths are singletons and the top ten take over 7%. Sequenced material: PBMCs or T cells enriched from blood (not recorded which). The receptors shown here come from a woman aged 45-60 years who had recovered from COVID-19.

The rearrangement uses TRBV7-9 and TRBJ2-5, with 7 bases lining up with TRBD1. This CDR3 has 14 residues. The germline gives CDR1 SEHNR, CDR2 FQNEAQ (reference sequence). J gave up 5 bases and V 4 bases, and 7 bases lay outside the gene matches. CDR3 DNA sequence: TGTGCCAGCAGCTCTTACAGGGGATCGGAGACCCAGTACTTC. Protein product: CASSSYRGSETQYF.

This clone was detected a few times. The rearrangement links TRBV29-1 to TRBJ2-7, with D hard to call. Trimming left V 4 bases short and J 1 base short, with 14 bases between. Looked up from germline, CDR1 is SQVTM and CDR2 is ANQGSEA. CDR3 size: 14 residues. CDR3 DNA: TGCAGCGTTGTGCCGATAGCTTCGTCCTACGAGCAGTACTTC. Translation gives CSVVPIASSYEQYF.

This rearrangement joins TRBV7-9 to TRBJ2-3; D ambiguous. CDR3 length: 12 residues. Germline lookup yields CDR1 SEHNR and CDR2 FQNEAQ (reference sequence). Trimming left V 7 bases short and J 9 bases short, with 14 bases between. CDR3 DNA: TGTGCCAGCAACTCCCCTAGAAGCACGCAGTATTTT. As protein: CASNSPRSTQYF. Variable domain in full (rest from reference TRBV7-9 and TRBJ2-3): DTGVSQNPRHKITKRGQNVTFRCDPISEHNRLYWYRQTLGQGPEFLTYFQNEAQLEKSRLLSDRFSAERPKGSFSTLEIQRTEQGDSAMYLCASNSPRSTQYFGPGTRLTVL.

The chain is built from TRBV4-2 and TRBJ1-2; TRBD1 matches 8 bases. V lost 0 bases and J lost 8; bases outside the gene matches: 5. Germline values: CDR1 LGHNA, CDR2 YNFKEQ. This CDR3 contains 14 residues. In DNA form, the CDR3 reads TGTGCCAGCAGCCAAGAAGACAGGGGTCGAGGCTACACCTTC. Its protein is CASSQEDRGRGYTF.

The CDR3 protein is CAWSLQETQYF. The CDR3 DNA reads as TGTGCCTGGAGCCTCCAGGAGACCCAGTACTTC. The V and J genes are TRBV30 and TRBJ2-5, with unresolved D. Trimming left V 3 bases short and J 5 bases short, with 7 bases between. Germline V gene lookup returns CDR1 GTSNPN and CDR2 SVGIG (reference sequence). This CDR3 has 11 residues.

This clone has only a few counts. The rearrangement joins TRBV4-3 to TRBJ2-7; D not resolved. The germline V and J ends were trimmed by 1 base and 2 bases, with 12 bases remaining between them. This CDR3 has 15 amino acids. Germline CDR1 and CDR2: LGHNA and YSLEER. CDR3 nucleotides: TGCGCCAGCAGCCAAGGGCTGGGCACAGCCTACGAGCAGTACTTC. It yields the protein CASSQGLGTAYEQYF.

The V and J genes are TRBV7-2 and TRBJ2-2; 11 bases line up with TRBD2. The CDR3 has 17 amino acids. Losses at the gene ends were 3 bases for V and 5 bases for J; bases not matched to a gene: 8. Germline values: CDR1 SGHTA, CDR2 FQGNSA. The CDR3 protein is CASSFYPGLAETGELFF. CDR3 DNA sequence: TGTGCCAGCAGCTTCTATCCGGGACTAGCGGAAACCGGGGAGCTGTTTTTT.

The chain uses TRBV18 and TRBJ2-7; tentative D call: TRBD2 (5 bases). The CDR3 is 12 amino acids. The germline V gene has CDR1 KGHSH and CDR2 LQKENI. The ends were cut back, 8 bases at V and 3 bases at J, with 11 bases in the middle. The CDR3 DNA reads as TGTGCCAGCGCCCCAGGAGGCTACGAGCAGTACTTC. This translates into CASAPGGYEQYF.